This TCR beta chain was found in a study of blood T cell repertoires in COVID-19. V shed 4 bases, J shed 9 bases, and the junction held 6 bases outside the gene matches. The germline gives CDR1 MNHEY, CDR2 SMNVEV (reference sequence). The CDR3 contains 14 residues. Original methodology: The assay estimated nucleated cells by amplifying reference gene primers. Here immunoSEQ multiplex PCR was the method, and the copy in TCRdb shows in-frame clones only, minus some. V and J calls and clone size are as listed in that table; D and trimming were resolved from the DNA. The profile shows more than 95,000 clones, 85% of them singletons.

Sample: peripheral blood. The chain uses TRBV27 and TRBJ1-6; 7 bases align to TRBD1. The receptor was derived from a woman aged 80 or over with acute or convalescent COVID-19. CDR3 in amino acids: CASSSTGVASPLHF. The CDR3 DNA is TGTGCCAGCAGTTCAACAGGGGTGGCTTCACCCCTCCACTTT.